This T cell receptor beta chain originates from a study of T-cell reconstitution after alpha-beta-depleted transplantation in children. The TCRbeta library incorporated unique molecular identifiers. A single record per CDR3 protein comes from TCRdb applying MiXCR to the PCR reads. Altogether 350,000 to 500,000 distinct CDR3 sequences are present, around 46% being singletons, with the ten largest covering approximately 25%. This clonotype showed up many times. Germline values: CDR1 MNHNS, CDR2 SASEGT. Trimming pared 0 bases from V and 4 bases from J, leaving 15 bases between. The CDR3 length is 16 residues.

The specimen was PBMCs, collected before TCRalphabeta/CD19-depleted stem cell transplant. The chain couples TRBV6-1 to TRBJ1-2, with D possibly matching TRBD1 (5 bases). The sequence was obtained from a girl aged 2-10 years with aplastic anemia, due to receive a stem cell transplant. This CDR3 reads CASSEAAGGVGYGYTF. The CDR3 nucleotides are TGTGCCAGCAGTGAAGCGGCCGGGGGGGTAGGCTATGGCTACACCTTC.